This T cell receptor (beta chain) was sequenced for a study of T cell clonality in common variable immunodeficiency. Trimming pared 4 bases from V and 8 bases from J, leaving 12 bases between. Germline V gives CDR1 SGHRS, CDR2 YFSETQ. The CDR3 spans 13 residues. The data were produced by immunoSEQ multiplex PCR, yet TCRdb's version contains in-frame clones alone and is incomplete. The sample holds about 81,000 clones, and no clone turns up only once. There are many counts of this clone. The read terminates 3 residues ahead of where the CDR3 ends, so the germline J gene completes it. The chain is built from TRBV5-1 and TRBJ1-4; no definite D call. Material for sequencing was peripheral blood mononuclear cells. The sequence derives from a person aged 18-69 years in good health. The part of the CDR3 DNA that was read is TGCGCCAGCAGCCCGCCAACGGGGGAAAAA. It is translated as CASSPPTGEK. The whole CDR3 region reads CASSPPTGEKLFF. Using reference TRBV5-1 and TRBJ1-4 for the parts outside the CDR3, the full variable domain is KAGVTQTPRYLIKTRGQQVTLSCSPISGHRSVSWYQQTPGQGLQFLFEYFSETQRNKGNFPGRFSGRQFSNSRSEMNVSTLELGDSALYLCASSPPTGEKLFFGSGTQLSVL.